This passage covers 29 T cell receptor beta chains from one sample sequenced in a study of blood T cells in healthy people across ages. Together with a sample-barcoded 5' primer, a J-beta primer mix was included in a second PCR lasting about 7 to 11 cycles. TCRdb re-derived calls from the 5' RACE reads in MiXCR, one entry per CDR3 protein. The profile shows approximately 730,000 distinct CDR3 sequences, roughly 50% of them singletons. The sample was blood. Receptors were obtained from a man at least 80 years old in good health.

Notes on this clonotype: A clone one base away is much larger, so this may be a read error. The rearrangement uses TRBV5-1 and TRBJ2-1; possibly TRBD1 for D (5 bases). Germline assignment: CDR1 SGHRS and CDR2 YFSETQ. There are 15 residues in the CDR3. The CDR3 sequence is CASTRTGLDYNGQFF. The CDR3 region has the DNA TGCGCCAGCACCCGAACAGGCCTAGATTACAATGGGCAGTTCTTC.

The chain recombines TRBV7-2 with TRBJ2-1; D unresolved. The J call may be in error: the DNA end matches TRBJ2-7 better. Per the germline V gene, CDR1 is SGHTA and CDR2 is FQGNSA. This CDR3 is 13 amino acids long. The CDR3 protein is CASSVGTYNEQYF. The CDR3 coding sequence is TGTGCCAGCAGCGTAGGTACCTACAATGAGCAGTACTTC.

The chain carries TRBV3-1 and TRBJ1-1; 7 nucleotides line up with TRBD1. V lost 7 bases and J lost 0; bases outside the gene matches: 5. Germline CDR1 is LGHDT and CDR2 is YNNKEL (reference sequence). The CDR3 consists of 14 residues. CDR3 loop: CASTHGTVNTEAFF. The CDR3 region has the DNA TGTGCCAGCACCCACGGGACAGTGAACACTGAAGCTTTCTTT.

The gene calls are TRBV9 and TRBJ2-5, with 8 nucleotides matching TRBD1. CDR1 is SGDLS, CDR2 YYNGEE, per germline. J gave up 2 bases and V 5 bases, and 8 bases lay outside the gene matches. The CDR3 runs to 15 residues. CDR3 DNA: TGTGCCAGCAGATCTGGACAGGGCAAACAAGAGACCCAGTACTTC. Translation gives CASRSGQGKQETQYF.

The gene calls are TRBV7-2 and TRBJ1-1; 10 bases match TRBD1. Germline assignment: CDR1 SGHTA and CDR2 FQGNSA. The CDR3 is made up of 13 amino acids. The J segment lost 6 bases and the V segment lost 6 bases, leaving 4 bases of the junction unmatched. CDR3 coding DNA: TGTGCCAGCAGAAGGGACAGGGGTTCTGAAGCTTTCTTT. Residues: CASRRDRGSEAFF.

The chain joins TRBV27 to TRBJ1-5; no definite D call. V lost 5 bases, J lost 0 bases, and 11 bases lay in between. Looked up from germline, CDR1 is MNHEY and CDR2 is SMNVEV (reference sequence). CDR3 size: 15 residues. In DNA, the CDR3 is TGTGCCAGCAGTCCTGTCGGGTATAGCAATCAGCCCCAGCATTTT. Translated: CASSPVGYSNQPQHF.

The count of this clonotype is one. The gene calls are TRBV6-5 and TRBJ2-1; unclear D gene. Germline-derived CDR1 and CDR2 are MNHEY and SVGAGI. V shed 5 bases and J shed 2 bases, with 13 bases lying between them. The CDR3 has 15 amino acids. The CDR3 here is CASSLETGPYNEQFF. The CDR3 nucleotides read TGTGCCAGCAGTCTAGAGACTGGCCCCTACAATGAGCAGTTCTTC.

The sample holds a few counts of this clonotype. The genes are TRBV5-1 and TRBJ2-1; perhaps TRBD2 as D (6 bases). Looked up from germline, CDR1 is SGHRS and CDR2 is YFSETQ. V was trimmed by 0 bases and J by 0 bases, leaving 22 bases between them. The CDR3 contains 20 residues. CDR3 bases: TGCGCCAGCAGCTTGGAGGCCCGGGGGTTCAGGTCCGGCTCCTACAATGAGCAGTTCTTC. It translates to CASSLEARGFRSGSYNEQFF.

This clonotype was detected only a few times. The chain joins TRBV24-1 to TRBJ2-5, with no clear D. This CDR3 region has 11 residues. From germline, CDR1 is KGHDR and CDR2 SFDVKD. V lost 0 bases and J lost 8, with 3 bases in between. The CDR3 loop reads CATSDLDTQYF. For the CDR3, the DNA is TGTGCCACCAGTGATTTGGACACCCAGTACTTC.

Comment on this clonotype: Germline and junction disagree at one end, which may indicate a read error. The chain combines TRBV9 with TRBJ2-1; a weak D match, TRBD2 (6 bases). The CDR3 covers 17 residues. CDR1 and CDR2 (germline): SGDLS, YYNGEE. CDR3 in amino acids: CASSGRAGLSSNNEQFF. Here the CDR3 DNA reads TGTGCCAGCAGCGGCCGGGCGGGGCTAAGCTCCAACAATGAGCAGTTCTTC.

The rearrangement joins TRBV6-5 to TRBJ1-4; the D gene is possibly TRBD1 (6 bases). The CDR3 has 16 residues. Trimming took off 6 bases at V and 0 bases at J, with 14 bases between the two ends. Per the germline V gene, CDR1 is MNHEY and CDR2 is SVGAGI. The CDR3 loop is CASRVEEGATNEKLFF. The CDR3 nucleotides read TGTGCCAGCAGAGTAGAAGAGGGGGCAACTAATGAAAAACTGTTTTTT.

The chain is built from TRBV28 and TRBJ2-7, with 8 bases identical to TRBD1. V lost 3 bases and J lost 2; bases outside the gene matches: 6. The CDR3 is 15 amino acids. Germline values: CDR1 MDHEN, CDR2 SYDVKM. CDR3 region: CASSFQGARPYEQYF. CDR3 bases: TGTGCCAGCAGTTTCCAGGGGGCGCGGCCCTACGAGCAGTACTTC. Full variable domain (rest looked up from reference TRBV28 and TRBJ2-7): DVKVTQSSRYLVKRTGEKVFLECVQDMDHENMFWYRQDPGLGLRLIYFSYDVKMKEKGDIPEGYSVSREKKERFSLILESASTNQTSMYLCASSFQGARPYEQYFGPGTRLTVT.

This chain connects TRBV5-1 to TRBJ2-1; TRBD1 agrees at 10 bases. The CDR3 runs to 15 residues. From germline, CDR1 is SGHRS and CDR2 YFSETQ. After removal of 4 bases from V and 8 bases from J, the junction contained 9 bases not matched to a gene. As DNA, the CDR3 is TGCGCCAGCAGCCCGGACAGGGGGTTTTCCGATGAGCAGTTCTTC. Amino acid sequence: CASSPDRGFSDEQFF.

The chain has TRBV28 and TRBJ2-2; the D gene is possibly TRBD2 (7 bases). Trimming took 9 bases from V and 7 from J, leaving 27 bases between them. The CDR3 totals 17 residues. Germline lookup yields CDR1 MDHEN and CDR2 SYDVKM. In nucleotides, the CDR3 is TGTGCCAGTTCATTAATAGCGGGCATGCAGGGGATCGGGGAGCTGTTTTTT. Amino acids: CASSLIAGMQGIGELFF. The complete variable domain, with remaining parts taken from reference TRBV28 and TRBJ2-2, reads DVKVTQSSRYLVKRTGEKVFLECVQDMDHENMFWYRQDPGLGLRLIYFSYDVKMKEKGDIPEGYSVSREKKERFSLILESASTNQTSMYLCASSLIAGMQGIGELFFGEGSRLTVL.

V gene TRBV20-1 combines with J gene TRBJ2-1; weak D call: TRBD1 (5 bases). The J call is uncertain, as TRBJ2-7 better fits the DNA end. Germline V CDR1 and CDR2: DFQATT, SNEGSKA (reference sequence). The CDR3 totals 15 residues. DNA for the CDR3: TGCAGTGCTAGAGATGGGCATTACAGGCTGTACGAGCAGTACTTC. This translates into CSARDGHYRLYEQYF.

The V call is TRBV20-1, the J call TRBJ2-7, with 8 positions matching TRBD2. This CDR3 is 17 amino acids long. Germline lookup yields CDR1 DFQATT and CDR2 SNEGSKA (reference sequence). V shed 0 bases, J shed 7 bases, and the junction held 17 bases outside the gene matches. The CDR3 DNA follows: TGCAGTGCTAGAGATTGGGCGGGAGGTAGGTCCTACAATGAGCAGTACTTC. This codes for CSARDWAGGRSYNEQYF.

This rearrangement joins TRBV4-1 to TRBJ2-5; D might be TRBD1 (7 bases). The CDR3 consists of 14 residues. V was clipped by 2 bases and J by 2 bases, with 9 bases between them. The germline V gene encodes CDR1 MGHRA and CDR2 YSYEKL. The CDR3 DNA is TGCGCCAGCAGCCAACCAGGGGGGCAAGAGACCCAGTACTTC. Its protein product is CASSQPGGQETQYF.

The chain has TRBV13 and TRBJ2-3, with 8 bases that match TRBD1. This CDR3 has 17 residues. The germline gives CDR1 PRHDT, CDR2 FYEKMQ (reference sequence). V lost 4 bases and J lost 0; bases outside the gene matches: 9. The CDR3 is CASSSRSGGYSTDTQYF. Written as DNA, the CDR3 is TGTGCCAGCAGCTCCCGGTCAGGGGGCTATAGCACAGATACGCAGTATTTT.

The rearrangement uses TRBV5-1 and TRBJ2-6, with D uncertain. V dropped 6 bases and J dropped 0 bases, with 4 bases sitting between them. Looked up from germline, CDR1 is SGHRS and CDR2 is YFSETQ. This CDR3 region has 13 residues. The CDR3 is CASTYSGANVLTF. In DNA, the CDR3 is TGCGCCAGCACCTACTCTGGGGCCAACGTCCTGACTTTC.

CDR3 region: CASSTRDRATEAFF. The CDR3 DNA follows: TGTGCCAGCAGCACCCGGGACAGGGCCACTGAAGCTTTCTTT. This rearrangement joins TRBV13 to TRBJ1-1; 9 positions agree with TRBD1. Trimming took 5 bases from V and 4 from J; bases not matched to a gene: 5. Per the germline V gene, CDR1 is PRHDT and CDR2 is FYEKMQ (reference sequence). The CDR3 loop spans 14 amino acids.

CDR3 DNA sequence: TGTGCCAGCAGCCAAGGGCTACTAGTGGAGAATGAGCAGTTCTTC. Translated: CASSQGLLVENEQFF. The chain couples TRBV3-1 to TRBJ2-1; a weak D match, TRBD2 (5 bases). V lost 1 base, J lost 7 bases, and 14 bases lay in between. The CDR3 covers 15 residues. Germline V gene lookup returns CDR1 LGHDT and CDR2 YNNKEL (reference sequence).

The rearrangement uses TRBV12-3 or TRBV12-4 and TRBJ1-6; TRBD1 is a possible D gene (6 bases). Between the trimmed V and J ends, which lost 3 bases and 5 bases, there was a span of 8 bases. The CDR3 runs 14 residues. The CDR3 DNA follows: TGTGCCAGCAGTTTGGACAGTCATAATTCACCCCTCCACTTT. Protein: CASSLDSHNSPLHF.

This chain links TRBV6-1 with TRBJ2-3; D remains ambiguous. This CDR3 contains 11 residues. Germline V lookup: CDR1 MNHNS, CDR2 SASEGT. Trimming stripped 7 bases from V and 6 bases from J, with 8 bases between. The CDR3: CASTMLDTQYF. In DNA, the CDR3 is TGTGCCAGCACCATGTTGGATACGCAGTATTTT.

This clonotype was seen a handful of times. The rearrangement links TRBV4-1 to TRBJ1-2, with D hard to call. Trimming removed 1 base from V and 8 bases from J, with 11 bases in between. The CDR3 sequence is 13 residues long. Germline V lookup: CDR1 MGHRA, CDR2 YSYEKL. CDR3 sequence: CASSQVALGGYTF. The CDR3 DNA is TGCGCCAGCAGCCAAGTGGCCTTGGGAGGCTACACCTTC.

This clonotype has a single count. This chain links TRBV18 with TRBJ1-1; 7 bases align to TRBD1. In germline, CDR1 is KGHSH, CDR2 LQKENI. The CDR3 runs 16 residues. Trimming cost V 1 base and J 5 bases; bases outside gene matches: 10. This chain's CDR3 is CASSPRIERQGTEAFF. The CDR3 nucleotides read TGTGCCAGCTCACCACGCATTGAGAGACAGGGAACTGAAGCTTTCTTT.

V usage is TRBV4-1 and J usage is TRBJ2-7; 13 bases align to TRBD2. With V trimmed by 4 bases and J by 9 bases, 9 bases remained unmatched. Germline V gene sequence: CDR1 MGHRA, CDR2 YSYEKL. The CDR3 length is 15 residues. The CDR3 protein is CASSRTLAGGCGQYF. The CDR3 nucleotides are TGCGCCAGCAGCCGAACACTAGCGGGAGGGTGCGGGCAGTACTTC.

V is TRBV20-1 and J is TRBJ2-7; TRBD2 might be the D (5 bases). V lost 6 bases and J lost 4, with 16 bases in between. The length of the CDR3 is 13 residues. The germline V gene encodes CDR1 DFQATT and CDR2 SNEGSKA (reference sequence). The CDR3 is CSASQPTGYEQYF. The CDR3, as DNA: TGCAGTGCCTCCCAGCCGACGGGGTACGAGCAGTACTTC.

With respect to this clonotype: The CDR3 does not close with the conserved phenylalanine or tryptophan, likely indicating a read error. The gene calls are TRBV29-1 and TRBJ2-1, with D hard to call. CDR1 is SQVTM and CDR2 is ANQGSEA in the germline V gene. The V gene lost 6 bases and the J gene lost 4 bases, with 4 bases spanning the gap. This CDR3 spans 10 amino acids. CDR3 protein: CSVAYNEQFV. CDR3 sequence (DNA): TGCAGCGTAGCTTACAATGAGCAGTTCGTC.

This rearrangement joins TRBV10-3 to TRBJ2-5, with 10 bases matching TRBD1. Germline loops: CDR1 ENHRY, CDR2 SYGVKD. CDR3 size: 14 residues. With 6 bases clipped from V and 3 bases from J, the junction kept 4 bases outside the gene matches. The chain's CDR3 is CAISPTGGEETQYF. CDR3 bases: TGTGCCATCAGCCCGACAGGGGGCGAAGAGACCCAGTACTTC.